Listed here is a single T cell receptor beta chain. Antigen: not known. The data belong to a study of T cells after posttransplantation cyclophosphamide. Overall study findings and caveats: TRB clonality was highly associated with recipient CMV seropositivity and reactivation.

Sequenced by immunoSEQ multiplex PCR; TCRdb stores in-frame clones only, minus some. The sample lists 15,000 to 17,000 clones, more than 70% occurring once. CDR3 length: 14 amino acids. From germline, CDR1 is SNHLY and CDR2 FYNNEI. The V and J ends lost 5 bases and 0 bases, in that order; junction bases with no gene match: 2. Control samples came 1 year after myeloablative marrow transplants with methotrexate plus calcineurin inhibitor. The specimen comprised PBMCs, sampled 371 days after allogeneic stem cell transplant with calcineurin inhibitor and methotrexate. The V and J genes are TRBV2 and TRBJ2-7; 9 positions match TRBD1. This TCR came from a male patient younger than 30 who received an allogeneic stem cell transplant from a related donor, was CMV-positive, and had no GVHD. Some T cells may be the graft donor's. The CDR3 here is CASSRQGDSYEQYF. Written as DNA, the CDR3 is TGTGCCAGCAGTCGACAGGGGGACTCCTACGAGCAGTACTTC.